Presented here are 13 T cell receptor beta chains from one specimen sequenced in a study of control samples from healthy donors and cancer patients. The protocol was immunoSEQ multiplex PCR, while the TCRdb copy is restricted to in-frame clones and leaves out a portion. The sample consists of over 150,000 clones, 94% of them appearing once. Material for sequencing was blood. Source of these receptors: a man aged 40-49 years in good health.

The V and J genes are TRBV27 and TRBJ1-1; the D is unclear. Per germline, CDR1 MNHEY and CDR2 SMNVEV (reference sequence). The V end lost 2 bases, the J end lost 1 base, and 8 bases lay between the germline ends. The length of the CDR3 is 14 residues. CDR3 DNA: TGTGCCAGCAGTTTAGTCGCGGAGAACACTGAAGCTTTCTTT. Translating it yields CASSLVAENTEAFF.

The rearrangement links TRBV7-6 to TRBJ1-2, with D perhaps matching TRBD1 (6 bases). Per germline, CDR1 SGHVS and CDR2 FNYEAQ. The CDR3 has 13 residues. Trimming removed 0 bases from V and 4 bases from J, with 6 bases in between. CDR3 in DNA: TGTGCCAGCAGCTTAGCGACAGGCTATGGCTACACCTTC. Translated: CASSLATGYGYTF.

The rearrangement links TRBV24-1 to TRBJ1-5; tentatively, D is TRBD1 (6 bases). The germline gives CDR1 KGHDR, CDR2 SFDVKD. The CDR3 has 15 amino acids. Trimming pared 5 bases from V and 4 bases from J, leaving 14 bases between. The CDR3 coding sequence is TGTGCCACCAGTGGGAGTCAGGGGTTGAATCAGCCCCAGCATTTT. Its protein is CATSGSQGLNQPQHF.

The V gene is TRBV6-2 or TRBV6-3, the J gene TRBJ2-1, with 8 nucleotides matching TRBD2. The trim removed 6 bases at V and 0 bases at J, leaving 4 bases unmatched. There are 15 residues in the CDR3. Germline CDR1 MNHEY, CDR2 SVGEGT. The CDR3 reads CASSFSGDSYNEQFF. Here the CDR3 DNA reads TGTGCCAGCAGCTTTAGCGGGGACTCCTACAATGAGCAGTTCTTC.

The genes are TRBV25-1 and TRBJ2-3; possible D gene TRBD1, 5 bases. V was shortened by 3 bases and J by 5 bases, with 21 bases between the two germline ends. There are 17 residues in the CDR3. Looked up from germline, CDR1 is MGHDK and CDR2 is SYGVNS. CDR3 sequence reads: CASSDRQGLLTGDTQYF. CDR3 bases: TGTGCCAGCAGTGACCGGCAGGGCTTATTGACCGGAGATACGCAGTATTTT.

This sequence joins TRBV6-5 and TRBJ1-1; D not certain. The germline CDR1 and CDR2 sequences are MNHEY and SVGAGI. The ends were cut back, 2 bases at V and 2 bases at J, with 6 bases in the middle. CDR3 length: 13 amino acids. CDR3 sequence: CASSYGENTEAFF. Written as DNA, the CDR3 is TGTGCCAGCAGTTACGGAGAAAACACTGAAGCTTTCTTT.

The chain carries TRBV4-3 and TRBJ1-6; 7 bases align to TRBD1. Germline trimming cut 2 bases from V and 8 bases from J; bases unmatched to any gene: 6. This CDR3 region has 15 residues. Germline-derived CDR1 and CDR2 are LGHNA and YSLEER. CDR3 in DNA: TGCGCCAGCAGCCAAAGGTCAGGGGGGGATTCACCCCTCCACTTT. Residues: CASSQRSGGDSPLHF.

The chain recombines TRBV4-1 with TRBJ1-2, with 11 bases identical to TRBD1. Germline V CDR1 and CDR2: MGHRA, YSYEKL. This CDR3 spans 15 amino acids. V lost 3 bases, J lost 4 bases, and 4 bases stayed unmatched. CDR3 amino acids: CASSQPGQGGYGYTF. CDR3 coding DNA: TGCGCCAGCAGCCAGCCGGGACAGGGGGGCTATGGCTACACCTTC.

The CDR3, as DNA: TGTGCCAGCAGCCAAGGTCGAGGCGGTCAGCCCCAGCATTTT. It yields the protein CASSQGRGGQPQHF. This chain links TRBV3-1 (or the pseudogene TRBV3-2) with TRBJ1-5, with no clear D. The ends were cut back, 1 base at V and 6 bases at J, with 10 bases in the middle. The CDR3 runs to 14 residues. Per the germline V gene, CDR1 is LGHDT and CDR2 is YNNKEL (reference sequence).

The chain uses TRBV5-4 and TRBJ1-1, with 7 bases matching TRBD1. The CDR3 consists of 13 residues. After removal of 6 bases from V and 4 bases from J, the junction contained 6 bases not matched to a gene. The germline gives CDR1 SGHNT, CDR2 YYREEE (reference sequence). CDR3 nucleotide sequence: TGTGCCAGCACCTCAGGGGGTTTCACTGAAGCTTTCTTT. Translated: CASTSGGFTEAFF.

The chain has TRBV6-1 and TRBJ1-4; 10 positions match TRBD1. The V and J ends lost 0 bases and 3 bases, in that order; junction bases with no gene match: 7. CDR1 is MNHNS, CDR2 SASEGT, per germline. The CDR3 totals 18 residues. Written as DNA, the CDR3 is TGTGCCAGCAGTGAAGCGCTAGGGGGGACAGGGGCTAATGAAAAACTGTTTTTT. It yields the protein CASSEALGGTGANEKLFF.

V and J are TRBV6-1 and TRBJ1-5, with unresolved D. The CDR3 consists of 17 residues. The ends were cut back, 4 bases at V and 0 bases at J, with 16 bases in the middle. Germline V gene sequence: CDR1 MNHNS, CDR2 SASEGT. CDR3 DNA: TGTGCCAGCAGTGTGTCAGGTCCTATTAATAGCAATCAGCCCCAGCATTTT. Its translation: CASSVSGPINSNQPQHF.

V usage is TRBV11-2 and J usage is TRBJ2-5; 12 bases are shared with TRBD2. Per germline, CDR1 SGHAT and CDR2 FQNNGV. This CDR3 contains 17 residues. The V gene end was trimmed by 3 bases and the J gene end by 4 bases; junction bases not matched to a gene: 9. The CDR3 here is CASSFLAGGPAGETQYF. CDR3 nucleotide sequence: TGTGCCAGCAGCTTCCTAGCGGGGGGGCCAGCGGGAGAGACCCAGTACTTC.